The source of this T cell receptor beta chain is a study of Ad26.COV2.S vaccination and SARS-CoV-2 variants. Study-wide findings and caveats: Spike-specific CD8+ and CD4+ T cell responses reportedly showed substantial breadth after vaccination.

The protocol was immunoSEQ multiplex PCR, while the TCRdb copy is restricted to in-frame clones and leaves out a portion. Here the sample spans a few hundred thousand clones, roughly 90% being singletons. Treatment indicated: some 20 received Ad26.COV2.S at low or high dose, single or two shots; roughly five received placebo; per-sample allocation not given. Sampling occurred on day 63 after the first vaccine or placebo injection. Concerning this clone: Its target is unknown.

The germline gives CDR1 SGHNT, CDR2 YYREEE (reference sequence). V trimming: 4 bases; J trimming: 3 bases; junction bases outside the gene matches: 3. The CDR3 length is 14 residues. The chain carries TRBV5-4 and TRBJ2-7; 11 bases agree with TRBD1. Sequences were derived from peripheral blood, sampled in a trial of Ad26.COV2.S vaccine versus placebo. The sequence derives from a person between 18 and 59 years old who received the Ad26.COV2.S COVID-19 vaccine or a placebo. The CDR3: CASSQGQGGYEQYF. The CDR3 coding sequence is TGTGCCAGCAGCCAGGGACAGGGGGGCTACGAGCAGTACTTC.